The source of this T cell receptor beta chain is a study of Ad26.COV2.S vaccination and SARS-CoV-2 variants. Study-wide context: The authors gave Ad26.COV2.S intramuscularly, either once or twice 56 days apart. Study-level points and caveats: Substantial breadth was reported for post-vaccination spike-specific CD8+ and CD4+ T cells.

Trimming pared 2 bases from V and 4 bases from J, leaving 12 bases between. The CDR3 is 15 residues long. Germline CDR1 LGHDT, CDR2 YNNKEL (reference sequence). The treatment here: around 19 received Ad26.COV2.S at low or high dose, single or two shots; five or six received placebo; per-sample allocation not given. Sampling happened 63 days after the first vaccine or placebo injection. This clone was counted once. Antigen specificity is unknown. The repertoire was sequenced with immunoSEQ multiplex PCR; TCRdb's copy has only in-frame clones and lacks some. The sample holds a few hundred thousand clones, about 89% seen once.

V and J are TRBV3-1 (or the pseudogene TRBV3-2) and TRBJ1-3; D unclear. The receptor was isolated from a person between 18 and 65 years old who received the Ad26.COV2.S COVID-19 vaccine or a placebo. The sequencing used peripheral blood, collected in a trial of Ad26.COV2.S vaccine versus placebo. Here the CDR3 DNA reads TGTGCCAGCAGCCAAAACGGGTTCGGGGGAAACACCATATATTTT. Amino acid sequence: CASSQNGFGGNTIYF.